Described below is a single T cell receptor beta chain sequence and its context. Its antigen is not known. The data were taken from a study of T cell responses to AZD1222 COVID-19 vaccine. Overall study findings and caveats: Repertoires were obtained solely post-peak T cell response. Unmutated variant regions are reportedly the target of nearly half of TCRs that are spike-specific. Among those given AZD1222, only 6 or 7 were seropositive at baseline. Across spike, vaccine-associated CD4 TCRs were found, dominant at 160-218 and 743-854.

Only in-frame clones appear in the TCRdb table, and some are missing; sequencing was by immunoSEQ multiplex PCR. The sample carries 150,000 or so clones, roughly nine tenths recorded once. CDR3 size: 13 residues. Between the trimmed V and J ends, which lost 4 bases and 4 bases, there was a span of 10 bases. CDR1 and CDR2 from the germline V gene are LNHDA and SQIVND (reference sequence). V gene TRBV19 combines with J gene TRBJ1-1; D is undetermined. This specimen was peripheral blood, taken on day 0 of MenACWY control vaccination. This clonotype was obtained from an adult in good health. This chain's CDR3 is CASSTGYGTEAFF. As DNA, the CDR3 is TGTGCCAGTAGTACCGGGTACGGCACTGAAGCTTTCTTT.